A single sample gave rise to the 29 T cell receptor beta chains below, sequenced in a study of identical twins. From the 5' RACE reads, TCRdb called clonotypes with MiXCR, one entry per CDR3 protein. Seen here are hundreds of thousands of distinct CDR3 sequences, over 8.5% observed once, and the top ten hold 0.8% to 1%. These data were also filed under a second study, of yellow fever vaccine responses in identical twins.

Sequencing was performed on PBMCs. The receptors were gathered from a woman aged 18-29 years in good health.

At least ten counts were recorded for this clonotype. The V and J genes are TRBV5-1 and TRBJ2-5, with 9 positions matching TRBD2. This CDR3 is built from 15 residues. V dropped 4 bases and J dropped 0; count of bases not matched to a gene: 4. Germline V gene sequence: CDR1 SGHRS, CDR2 YFSETQ. CDR3 loop: CASSAGGVYQETQYF. As DNA, the CDR3 is TGCGCCAGCAGCGCGGGGGGGGTCTACCAAGAGACCCAGTACTTC.

This clonotype was seen many times. The chain employs TRBV10-3 and TRBJ2-7, with TRBD2 matching over 7 bases. The CDR3 consists of 16 residues. The germline gives CDR1 ENHRY, CDR2 SYGVKD. V trimming: 4 bases; J trimming: 0 bases; junction bases outside the gene matches: 9. CDR3 sequence reads: CAISVGGLQSSYEQYF. The CDR3 DNA reads as TGTGCCATCAGTGTGGGGGGACTACAGAGCTCCTACGAGCAGTACTTC.

This clonotype has only a few counts. J is TRBJ2-3 and V is TRBV4-1, with D maybe TRBD2 (5 bases). The CDR3 covers 15 residues. Germline loops: CDR1 MGHRA, CDR2 YSYEKL. The V gene lost 0 bases and the J gene lost 10 bases, with 17 bases spanning the gap. The CDR3 region has the DNA TGCGCCAGCAGCCAAGAACGGACTCCCCTCTTTCCGCAGTATTTT. As protein: CASSQERTPLFPQYF.

This clonotype was counted ten times or more. The rearrangement joins TRBV6-5 to TRBJ2-3; 9 bases map to TRBD2. The CDR3 is 16 residues long. Germline V CDR1 and CDR2: MNHEY, SVGAGI. J lost 3 bases, V lost 2 bases, and 6 bases had no gene match. CDR3 nucleotide sequence: TGTGCCAGCAGTTACCAAGCTAGCGGGGCGACAGATACGCAGTATTTT. Amino acid sequence: CASSYQASGATDTQYF.

This clonotype was observed many times. This chain connects TRBV5-1 to TRBJ2-3; 8 bases are a match to TRBD1. Looked up from germline, CDR1 is SGHRS and CDR2 is YFSETQ. This CDR3 comprises 14 residues. After removal of 5 bases from V and 1 base from J, the junction contained 3 bases not matched to a gene. CDR3 residues: CASRPGQGTDTQYF. CDR3 nucleotide sequence: TGCGCCAGCAGACCGGGACAGGGCACAGATACGCAGTATTTT.

The sample holds many counts of this clonotype. The gene calls are TRBV7-9 and TRBJ2-1; 13 bases map to TRBD2. V lost 5 bases, J lost 6 bases, and 7 bases stayed unmatched. This CDR3 region has 16 residues. In germline, CDR1 is SEHNR, CDR2 FQNEAQ (reference sequence). CDR3 sequence reads: CASSPGLAGWGNEQFF. Written as DNA, the CDR3 is TGTGCCAGCAGCCCGGGACTAGCGGGATGGGGCAATGAGCAGTTCTTC.

At least ten counts were recorded for this clonotype. The chain carries TRBV11-2 and TRBJ2-7; 8 positions match TRBD1. V lost 5 bases, J lost 2 bases, and 8 bases stayed unmatched. The CDR3 is made up of 15 amino acids. Germline CDR1 SGHAT, CDR2 FQNNGV. Here the CDR3 reads CASSLKRTGPYEQYF. The CDR3 DNA reads as TGTGCCAGCAGCCTCAAAAGGACAGGGCCCTACGAGCAGTACTTC.

Only a few counts were recorded for this clonotype. The chain uses TRBV12-3 or TRBV12-4 and TRBJ1-1, with D possibly being TRBD1 (6 bases). With 2 bases removed from V and 9 bases from J, the gap between germline ends came to 16 bases. This CDR3 has 14 amino acids. The CDR3 nucleotides read TGTGCCAGCAGTTTATGGACAGAAAGTAATCAAGCTTTCTTT. Its translation: CASSLWTESNQAFF.

The V and J genes are TRBV6-2 or TRBV6-3 and TRBJ2-5; TRBD2 aligns across 8 bases. The CDR3 has 16 amino acids. The V and J ends lost 2 bases and 3 bases, in that order; junction bases with no gene match: 8. The germline V gene encodes CDR1 MNHEY and CDR2 SVGEGT. The CDR3 reads CASSYHTTSGEETQYF. The CDR3 region has the DNA TGTGCCAGCAGTTACCATACTACTAGCGGTGAAGAGACCCAGTACTTC.

This clonotype was seen many times. This chain uses TRBV15 with TRBJ2-3; D uncertain. CDR3 length equals 15 residues. V lost 4 bases and J 0 bases, leaving 11 bases between the germline ends. Per the germline V gene, CDR1 is LNHNV and CDR2 is YYDKDF (reference sequence). The CDR3 sequence is CATSNAPTSTDTQYF. In DNA, the CDR3 is TGTGCCACCAGCAACGCGCCGACTAGCACAGATACGCAGTATTTT.

This clonotype was seen repeatedly, ten times or more. The chain uses TRBV12-3 or TRBV12-4 and TRBJ2-1; 9 bases line up with TRBD2. Germline trimming cut 4 bases from V and 9 bases from J; bases unmatched to any gene: 4. The CDR3 runs to 13 residues. CDR3 sequence (DNA): TGTGCCAGCAGTTGGCGGGAGGGAGGTGAGCAGTTCTTC. It translates to CASSWREGGEQFF.

This clonotype was observed at least ten times. The chain carries TRBV12-3 or TRBV12-4 and TRBJ1-6; TRBD1 aligns across 8 bases. The V gene end was trimmed by 5 bases and the J gene end by 10 bases; junction bases not matched to a gene: 4. This CDR3 contains 13 residues. The CDR3 DNA reads as TGTGCCAGCAGTCGGGACAGGCCCTCACCCCTCCACTTT. It encodes CASSRDRPSPLHF.

This clonotype occurred many times. The chain combines TRBV5-1 with TRBJ2-1; D may correspond to TRBD1 or TRBD2 (6 bases each). Looked up from germline, CDR1 is SGHRS and CDR2 is YFSETQ. The CDR3 length is 16 residues. V dropped 4 bases and J dropped 0 bases, with 14 bases sitting between them. CDR3 protein: CASSLGGTSSYNEQFF. The CDR3 nucleotides read TGCGCCAGCAGCCTAGGGGGGACCAGCTCCTACAATGAGCAGTTCTTC.

This clonotype was seen at least ten times. V is TRBV7-2 and J is TRBJ2-7, with 7 nucleotides matching TRBD1. The V and J ends lost 0 bases and 5 bases, in that order; junction bases with no gene match: 10. There are 16 residues in the CDR3. CDR1 and CDR2 (germline): SGHTA, FQGNSA. The CDR3 DNA sequence: TGTGCCAGCAGCTTAGCAAGTGGACAGGTTCTGCACGAGCAGTACTTC. It encodes CASSLASGQVLHEQYF. Together with reference TRBV7-2 and TRBJ2-7, the CDR3 gives the full variable domain: GAGVSQSPSNKVTEKGKDVELRCDPISGHTALYWYRQSLGQGLEFLIYFQGNSAPDKSGLPSDRFSAERTGGSVSTLTIQRTQQEDSAVYLCASSLASGQVLHEQYFGPGTRLTVT.

The table lists this clonotype with many counts. This chain links TRBV6-1 with TRBJ1-5; 7 nucleotides match TRBD1. CDR1 and CDR2 from the germline V gene are MNHNS and SASEGT. V gave up 6 bases and J gave up 0 bases; unmatched junction bases: 5. The CDR3 consists of 15 residues. The DNA of the CDR3 is TGTGCCAGCAGGGAGGGACAGCGTAGCAATCAGCCCCAGCATTTT. Protein product: CASREGQRSNQPQHF.

This clonotype was recorded a few times. The rearrangement uses TRBV29-1 and TRBJ2-3, with D unclear. The CDR3 is 13 residues long. Trimming cost V 1 base and J 0 bases, with 5 bases left between them. Per the germline V gene, CDR1 is SQVTM and CDR2 is ANQGSEA. The CDR3 bases are TGCAGCGTTGAAGTGGGCAGCACAGATACGCAGTATTTT. Residues: CSVEVGSTDTQYF.

This clonotype has only a few counts. The chain combines TRBV12-3 or TRBV12-4 with TRBJ2-3, with 15 positions matching TRBD2. This CDR3 spans 19 amino acids. V shed 10 bases and J 1 base; nucleotides not matched to a gene: 15. CDR3 amino acids: CAITYSWTSGRAGTDTQYF. DNA for the CDR3: TGTGCCATCACCTATTCCTGGACTAGCGGGAGGGCCGGCACAGATACGCAGTATTTT.

This chain connects TRBV29-1 to TRBJ2-1; 10 bases are shared with TRBD2. This CDR3 is 13 amino acids long. CDR1 and CDR2 from the germline V gene are SQVTM and ANQGSEA. Trimming removed 7 bases from V and 0 bases from J; junction bases left unmatched: 0. In nucleotides, the CDR3 is TGCAGCGGACTAGCGGGCTCCTACAATGAGCAGTTCTTC. Translating gives CSGLAGSYNEQFF.

This clonotype was seen a few times. Because it lacks the conserved phenylalanine or tryptophan at the end, this CDR3 is likely a read error. The chain couples TRBV5-1 to TRBJ2-1, with 9 nucleotides matching TRBD2. The CDR3 is 16 residues long. Germline loops: CDR1 SGHRS, CDR2 YFSETQ. Trimming cost V 4 bases and J 8 bases; bases outside gene matches: 13. The DNA for the CDR3 is TGCGCCAGCAGCGACGGGGGGCTAGCGGGACTCGATGAGCAGTTCTCC. Residues: CASSDGGLAGLDEQFS.

Many counts were recorded for this clonotype. In DNA, the CDR3 is TGCAGCGGCGGAGCGGGCGGCGGGGTCACAGATACGCAGTATTTT. Its translation: CSGGAGGGVTDTQYF. The chain recombines TRBV29-1 with TRBJ2-3, with D perhaps matching TRBD2 (6 bases). V dropped 7 bases and J dropped 2 bases, with 19 bases sitting between them. Germline values: CDR1 SQVTM, CDR2 ANQGSEA. This CDR3 spans 15 amino acids.

J is TRBJ2-1 and V is TRBV12-3 or TRBV12-4; 7 bases map to TRBD2. The junction had 13 bases not matched to a gene; V was cut back by 8 bases and J by 6 bases. The CDR3 consists of 15 residues. The CDR3 region has the DNA TGTGCCAGCGGGGCCCAAAGGACTAGACCCAATGAGCAGTTCTTC. This gives the protein CASGAQRTRPNEQFF.

This clonotype was seen many times. The J gene is TRBJ2-1, the V gene TRBV7-6; D not certain. Trimming took 1 base from V and 2 from J, leaving 9 bases between them. The CDR3 runs 15 residues. CDR1 and CDR2 (germline): SGHVS, FNYEAQ. CDR3 bases: TGTGCCAGCAGCTTAGGGCGGCAAACCTACAATGAGCAGTTCTTC. Translation: CASSLGRQTYNEQFF.

The table lists this clonotype with many counts. The chain is built from TRBV12-3 or TRBV12-4 and TRBJ2-6; D remains ambiguous. CDR3 size: 17 residues. Trimming left V 5 bases short and J 0 bases short, with 14 bases between. For the CDR3, the DNA is TGTGCCAGCAGTCCCAATATGACCTCCTCTGGGGCCAACGTCCTGACTTTC. As protein: CASSPNMTSSGANVLTF.

The V and J genes are TRBV20-1 and TRBJ2-2; no clear D. V lost 3 bases, J lost 2 bases, and 7 bases lay in between. Germline values: CDR1 DFQATT, CDR2 SNEGSKA (reference sequence). This CDR3 is built from 13 residues. In DNA form, the CDR3 reads TGCAGTGCTAGGGTACTTAACACCGGGGAGCTGTTTTTT. Protein product: CSARVLNTGELFF.

This clonotype was found many times. The gene calls are TRBV7-8 and TRBJ2-7, with 8 positions matching TRBD1. This CDR3 has 12 residues. Germline CDR1 and CDR2: SGHVS and FQNEAQ. Losses at the gene ends were 8 bases for V and 1 base for J; bases not matched to a gene: 1. This CDR3 is CASRDRSYEQYF. The CDR3 nucleotides read TGTGCCAGCCGGGACAGGTCCTACGAGCAGTACTTC.

In its sample, this clonotype was seen many times. The chain carries TRBV12-3 or TRBV12-4 and TRBJ2-7; a possible D gene is TRBD1 (6 bases). The CDR3 extends over 16 amino acids. The V gene lost 5 bases and the J gene lost 3 bases, with 20 bases spanning the gap. CDR3 coding DNA: TGTGCCAGCAGTCCCCGTCTAAGCGGACAGAGCTACGAGCAGTACTTC. This codes for CASSPRLSGQSYEQYF.

The chain recombines TRBV6-5 with TRBJ1-5; no reliable D call. Trimming took 8 bases from V and 5 from J, leaving 7 bases between them. Germline lookup yields CDR1 MNHEY and CDR2 SVGAGI. This CDR3 region has 11 residues. The CDR3 loop is CASGFDQPQHF. Written as DNA, the CDR3 is TGTGCCAGCGGGTTCGATCAGCCCCAGCATTTT.

This clonotype has a count of ten or more. V and J are TRBV12-3 or TRBV12-4 and TRBJ2-3; no clear D. The CDR3 consists of 14 residues. V was pared by 6 bases and J by 5 bases, with 15 bases between. DNA of the CDR3: TGTGCCAGCAGACCTTCCCTTCCGGGAGATACGCAGTATTTT. Translating gives CASRPSLPGDTQYF.

V and J are TRBV24-1 and TRBJ2-3; a possible D gene is TRBD1 (6 bases). From germline, CDR1 is KGHDR and CDR2 SFDVKD. This CDR3 has 13 amino acids. Trimming took 9 bases from V and 2 from J, leaving 11 bases between them. The CDR3: CATGGIYTDTQYF. In DNA form, the CDR3 reads TGTGCCACCGGGGGCATTTACACAGATACGCAGTATTTT.